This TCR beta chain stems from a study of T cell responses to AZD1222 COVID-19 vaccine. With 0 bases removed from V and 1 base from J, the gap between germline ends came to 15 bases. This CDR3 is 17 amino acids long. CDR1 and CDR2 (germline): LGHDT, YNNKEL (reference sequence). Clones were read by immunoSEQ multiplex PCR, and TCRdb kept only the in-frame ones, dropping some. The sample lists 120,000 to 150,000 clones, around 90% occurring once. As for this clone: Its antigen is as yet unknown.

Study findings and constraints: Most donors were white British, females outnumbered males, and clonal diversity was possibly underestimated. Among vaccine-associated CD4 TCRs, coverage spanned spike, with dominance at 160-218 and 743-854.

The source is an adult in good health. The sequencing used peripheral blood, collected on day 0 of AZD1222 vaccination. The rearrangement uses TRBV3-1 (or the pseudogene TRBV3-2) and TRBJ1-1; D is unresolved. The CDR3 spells CASSQDSSTTSNTEAFF. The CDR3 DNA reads TGTGCCAGCAGCCAAGACAGCTCCACAACCTCGAACACTGAAGCTTTCTTT.